Listed here are 7 T cell receptor beta chains from one sample, sequenced in a study of OX40 agonist ivuxolimab in advanced cancers. Only in-frame clones appear in the TCRdb table, and some are missing; sequencing was by immunoSEQ multiplex PCR. The data show about 58,000 clones, approximately 91% seen once. The sample in question was CD4+ or CD8+ T cells sorted from blood, obtained in a trial of the OX40 agonist ivuxolimab. The receptors shown here come from an adult with an advanced solid tumor such as melanoma, head and neck, liver or kidney cancer.

The V call is TRBV4-1, the J call TRBJ2-1, with TRBD2 matching 10 bases. This CDR3 region has 15 residues. Trimming took 4 bases from V and 5 from J; bases not matched to a gene: 5. CDR1 is MGHRA and CDR2 is YSYEKL in the germline V gene. CDR3 in DNA: TGCGCCAGCAGCCCCGGACTAGCGGAGAACAATGAGCAGTTCTTC. The encoded protein is CASSPGLAENNEQFF.

This chain uses TRBV28 with TRBJ1-4, with D hard to call. Looked up from germline, CDR1 is MDHEN and CDR2 is SYDVKM. The CDR3 runs 14 residues. The V and J ends lost 9 bases and 10 bases respectively, with 21 bases between them. This chain's CDR3 is CASTPPPHGGKLFF. The CDR3 DNA sequence: TGTGCCAGTACCCCCCCGCCGCACGGTGGAAAACTGTTTTTT. Full variable domain (missing parts from reference TRBV28 and TRBJ1-4): DVKVTQSSRYLVKRTGEKVFLECVQDMDHENMFWYRQDPGLGLRLIYFSYDVKMKEKGDIPEGYSVSREKKERFSLILESASTNQTSMYLCASTPPPHGGKLFFGSGTQLSVL.

The J gene is TRBJ2-1, the V gene TRBV7-2; D remains ambiguous. The CDR3 sequence is 16 residues long. Per germline, CDR1 SGHTA and CDR2 FQGNSA. Between the trimmed V and J ends, which lost 3 bases and 0 bases, there was a span of 12 bases. The CDR3 nucleotides read TGTGCCAGCAGCTTTGCCAGGTCGAGCTCCTACAATGAGCAGTTCTTC. Translating it yields CASSFARSSSYNEQFF.

The rearrangement joins TRBV28 to TRBJ2-3; possible D gene TRBD2, 6 bases. The V end was cut by 6 bases, the J end by 2 bases, with 12 bases between. Germline values: CDR1 MDHEN, CDR2 SYDVKM. This CDR3 has 14 amino acids. The CDR3 nucleotides read TGTGCCAGCAGGACCCTAGCGTACACAGATACGCAGTATTTT. Protein sequence: CASRTLAYTDTQYF.

V is TRBV5-6 and J is TRBJ2-3; 13 bases map to TRBD2. V was pared by 5 bases and J by 0 bases, with 6 bases of the junction left unmatched. Germline V CDR1 and CDR2: SGHDT, YYEEEE. This CDR3 has 17 amino acids. CDR3 sequence: CASRYGLAGDSTDTQYF. The CDR3 nucleotides are TGTGCCAGCAGATACGGACTAGCGGGAGATAGCACAGATACGCAGTATTTT.

This clone was observed once. The chain combines TRBV5-1 with TRBJ2-7; the D is unclear. Trimming took off 0 bases at V and 7 bases at J, with 8 bases between the two ends. In germline, CDR1 is SGHRS, CDR2 YFSETQ. The CDR3 spans 12 residues. The CDR3 reads CASSLVGVEQYF. The CDR3 region has the DNA TGCGCCAGCAGCTTGGTTGGCGTAGAGCAGTACTTC.

CDR3 sequence reads: CASNDVAGADTQYF. In DNA form, the CDR3 reads TGTGCCAGTAACGACGTAGCGGGAGCAGATACGCAGTATTTT. This chain links TRBV19 with TRBJ2-3; 9 bases line up with TRBD2. The CDR3 is made up of 14 amino acids. Trimming at V came to 7 bases and at J to 4 bases, leaving 6 bases not matched to a gene. Germline CDR1 LNHDA, CDR2 SQIVND (reference sequence). Combining the CDR3 with reference TRBV19 and TRBJ2-3 gives the whole variable domain DGGITQSPKYLFRKEGQNVTLSCEQNLNHDAMYWYRQDPGQGLRLIYYSQIVNDFQKGDIAEGYSVSREKKESFPLTVTSAQKNPTAFYLCASNDVAGADTQYFGPGTRLTVL.